The next 16 T cell receptor beta chains were all read from a single sample in a study of CD8 T cells in Susac syndrome. Random hexamers primed reverse transcription of about 0.5 to 1 ug RNA. One entry per CDR3 protein results from TCRdb running MiXCR on the immunoSEQ multiplex PCR reads. Of about 71,000 distinct CDR3 sequences in the sample, 96% were seen once. The material sequenced was CD4+ T cells from PBMCs. The receptors originated from a human donor with multiple sclerosis.

The genes are TRBV9 and TRBJ1-1; weak D call: TRBD1 (6 bases). The germline V gene has CDR1 SGDLS and CDR2 YYNGEE. The CDR3 has 13 residues. Trimming left V 2 bases short and J 5 bases short, with 10 bases between. This CDR3 is CASSVRGDTEAFF. CDR3 DNA sequence: TGTGCCAGCAGCGTCAGGGGAGATACTGAAGCTTTCTTT. The full variable domain, its missing parts supplied by reference TRBV9 and TRBJ1-1, is DSGVTQTPKHLITATGQRVTLRCSPRSGDLSVYWYQQSLDQGLQFLIQYYNGEERAKGNILERFSAQQFPDLHSELNLSSLELGDSALYFCASSVRGDTEAFFGQGTRLTVV.

The chain is built from TRBV7-9 and TRBJ1-6; D remains unclear. This CDR3 has 15 amino acids. The V gene lost 5 bases and the J gene lost 10 bases, with 18 bases spanning the gap. Per the germline V gene, CDR1 is SEHNR and CDR2 is FQNEAQ (reference sequence). The CDR3 nucleotides are TGTGCCAGCAGCCTACGAGCCCCGGACCTATCACCCCTCCACTTT. Protein sequence: CASSLRAPDLSPLHF.

The V call is TRBV7-9, the J call TRBJ2-5, with no clear D. Germline loops: CDR1 SEHNR, CDR2 FQNEAQ (reference sequence). V was cut by 5 bases and J by 5 bases, with 12 bases left in between. This CDR3 is 13 amino acids long. The CDR3 is CASSLHQKETQYF. CDR3 in DNA: TGTGCCAGCAGCCTCCACCAAAAGGAGACCCAGTACTTC.

V gene TRBV10-3 combines with J gene TRBJ2-1; 10 bases line up with TRBD1. The CDR3 is 15 amino acids. Germline V gene data show CDR1 as ENHRY and CDR2 as SYGVKD. V trimming: 8 bases; J trimming: 8 bases; junction bases outside the gene matches: 12. The CDR3 DNA is TGTGCCATCGACGGGTCGGACAGGGGGAGCGATGAGCAGTTCTTC. Translating gives CAIDGSDRGSDEQFF.

The chain carries TRBV18 and TRBJ2-7; tentative D call: TRBD2 (7 bases). Germline V lookup: CDR1 KGHSH, CDR2 LQKENI. Trimming left V 3 bases short and J 0 bases short, with 21 bases between. CDR3 size: 18 residues. CDR3 in amino acids: CASSPSEYSGTNSYEQYF. The CDR3 nucleotides read TGTGCCAGCTCACCCTCCGAGTACAGCGGGACAAACTCCTACGAGCAGTACTTC.

The chain combines TRBV6-1 with TRBJ1-6; tentatively, D is TRBD1 (6 bases). The ends were cut back, 4 bases at V and 5 bases at J, with 12 bases in the middle. The CDR3 extends over 15 amino acids. CDR1 is MNHNS and CDR2 is SASEGT in the germline V gene. CDR3 nucleotide sequence: TGTGCCAGCAGTGGCCCTGGACAGAATAATTCACCCCTCCACTTT. Protein product: CASSGPGQNNSPLHF.

The J gene is TRBJ2-4, the V gene TRBV15, with D tentatively TRBD1 or TRBD2 (6 bases each). The CDR3 has 16 amino acids. V was cut by 3 bases and J by 3 bases, with 15 bases left in between. Germline V lookup: CDR1 LNHNV, CDR2 YYDKDF (reference sequence). CDR3 in DNA: TGTGCCACCAGCAGCCAGCCGGGGGCTGGCAAAAACATTCAGTACTTC. Translating gives CATSSQPGAGKNIQYF.

The V gene is TRBV29-1, the J gene TRBJ1-4; D not resolved. Trimming shortened V by 4 bases and J by 8 bases, and 11 bases separated the two germline ends. The CDR3 runs 12 residues. CDR1 is SQVTM, CDR2 ANQGSEA, per germline. This CDR3 is CSVGRRGEKLFF. CDR3 nucleotide sequence: TGCAGCGTTGGCCGGCGAGGGGAAAAACTGTTTTTT. Full variable domain (rest looked up from reference TRBV29-1 and TRBJ1-4): SAVISQKPSRDICQRGTSLTIQCQVDSQVTMMFWYRQQPGQSLTLIATANQGSEATYESGFVIDKFPISRPNLTFSTLTVSNMSPEDSSIYLCSVGRRGEKLFFGSGTQLSVL.

V is TRBV30 and J is TRBJ1-1; 12 nucleotides match TRBD1. V lost 0 bases to trimming and J lost 2 bases; unmatched junction nucleotides: 13. The CDR3 is 19 amino acids. Germline V gives CDR1 GTSNPN, CDR2 SVGIG (reference sequence). Written as DNA, the CDR3 is TGTGCCTGGAGTGTACCCACCGGGACAGGGGGCCTCGGAAACACTGAAGCTTTCTTT. It encodes CAWSVPTGTGGLGNTEAFF.

The genes are TRBV7-2 and TRBJ1-2; D is possibly TRBD1 (6 bases). The CDR3 sequence is 17 residues long. The germline V gene has CDR1 SGHTA and CDR2 FQGNSA. V lost 5 bases, J lost 2 bases, and 21 bases lay in between. The CDR3 coding sequence is TGTGCCAGCAGCAACCGACGAAGTCTACAGGGAAACTATGGCTACACCTTC. It is translated as CASSNRRSLQGNYGYTF.

DNA of the CDR3: TGTGCCAGCAGCTACCTAACGGGGGATCAGCCCCAGCATTTT. It codes for CASSYLTGDQPQHF. The chain combines TRBV7-2 with TRBJ1-5; the D gene is possibly TRBD1 (5 bases). In germline, CDR1 is SGHTA, CDR2 FQGNSA. Trimming removed 4 bases at V and 5 bases at J, with 12 bases between. CDR3 length: 14 residues.

This clonotype was recorded once. This rearrangement joins TRBV3-1 to TRBJ2-7, with 7 bases that match TRBD1. The germline V gene encodes CDR1 LGHDT and CDR2 YNNKEL (reference sequence). With V trimmed by 7 bases and J by 6 bases, 3 bases remained unmatched. The CDR3 contains 11 residues. The CDR3 bases are TGTGCCAGCAAGGGGACAGTCGAGCAGTACTTC. It translates to CASKGTVEQYF.

In this sample, this clonotype turned up once. The V and J genes are TRBV6-1 and TRBJ2-1; D is unclear. Per the germline V gene, CDR1 is MNHNS and CDR2 is SASEGT. V was trimmed by 8 bases and J by 0 bases, leaving 14 bases between them. There are 15 residues in the CDR3. This chain's CDR3 is CASFILLSSYNEQFF. CDR3 sequence (DNA): TGTGCCAGCTTTATCCTCCTTAGCTCCTACAATGAGCAGTTCTTC.

In this sample, this clonotype turned up once. The chain couples TRBV7-2 to TRBJ2-7; D is unresolved. Germline V gene lookup returns CDR1 SGHTA and CDR2 FQGNSA. V lost 5 bases, J lost 0 bases, and 8 bases lay in between. This CDR3 has 13 residues. CDR3 residues: CASSIPISYEQYF. In DNA, the CDR3 is TGTGCCAGCAGCATCCCGATCTCCTACGAGCAGTACTTC.

The chain is built from TRBV5-6 and TRBJ2-7; the D is unclear. CDR3 length: 10 amino acids. Looked up from germline, CDR1 is SGHDT and CDR2 is YYEEEE. Trimming cost V 4 bases and J 9 bases, with 8 bases left between them. CDR3 nucleotide sequence: TGTGCCAGCAGCCCTGAAGCGCAGTACTTC. Protein sequence: CASSPEAQYF.

This CDR3 is CSARVGTGGKNEQFF. The CDR3 coding sequence is TGCAGTGCTAGAGTGGGGACAGGGGGGAAGAATGAGCAGTTCTTC. The V and J genes are TRBV20-1 and TRBJ2-1; 11 bases are a match to TRBD1. Germline CDR1 and CDR2: DFQATT and SNEGSKA (reference sequence). The CDR3 contains 15 residues. V was clipped by 1 base and J by 7 bases; unmatched bases: 6.